The present entry profiles one TCR beta chain with its context. The data belong to a study of control samples from healthy donors and cancer patients. The CDR3 consists of 15 residues. J was trimmed by 4 bases and V by 5 bases; bases with no gene match: 8. Looked up from germline, CDR1 is SEHNR and CDR2 is FQNEAQ (reference sequence). The table came from immunoSEQ multiplex PCR; TCRdb's copy has only in-frame clones and leaves some out. Of over 100,000 clones listed, over 75% are singletons. This TCR derives from a man in his fifties in good health. Sequenced: blood. V is TRBV7-9 and J is TRBJ2-3, with 8 bases matching TRBD1. CDR3 bases: TGTGCCAGCAGCGGCGGACAGGGCCCAGCAGATACGCAGTATTTT. Translated: CASSGGQGPADTQYF.